Below, 13 T cell receptor beta chains from the same sample are listed, as sequenced in a study of CD8 T cells in ankylosing spondylitis. Each CDR3 protein is one row after TCRdb ran MiXCR on the 5' RACE reads. The table records some 30,000 distinct CDR3 sequences, about 6.8% of them present only once. The source material was blood, either unsorted or a sorted T cell fraction (not recorded which). These receptor sequences come from a male donor with ankylosing spondylitis or in good health (not recorded which).

This clonotype occurred many times. This rearrangement joins TRBV7-7 to TRBJ2-1, with 7 bases fitting TRBD2. CDR3 length equals 15 residues. In germline, CDR1 is SSHAT, CDR2 FNYEAQ (reference sequence). V lost 5 bases to trimming and J lost 6 bases; unmatched junction nucleotides: 10. CDR3 DNA: TGTGCCAGCAGCCTGGGAGCGGGAAGGAGCAATGAGCAGTTCTTC. Translation: CASSLGAGRSNEQFF.

At least ten counts were recorded for this clonotype. The chain uses TRBV5-1 and TRBJ2-1, with 10 bases lining up with TRBD2. The length of the CDR3 is 15 residues. Germline V lookup: CDR1 SGHRS, CDR2 YFSETQ. Unmatched junction bases numbered 9, after V lost 6 bases and J lost 6 bases. The CDR3 coding sequence is TGCGCCAGCAAATCGCTAGCGGGAGTAGTCAATGAGCAGTTCTTC. Protein sequence: CASKSLAGVVNEQFF.

This clonotype was counted many times. J is TRBJ2-7 and V is TRBV9; 9 bases fit TRBD1. The CDR3 has 16 residues. Per the germline V gene, CDR1 is SGDLS and CDR2 is YYNGEE. The V gene end was trimmed by 4 bases and the J gene end by 7 bases; junction bases not matched to a gene: 15. This CDR3 is CASSPPSRDRDYEQYF. CDR3 nucleotides: TGTGCCAGCAGCCCTCCCTCACGGGACAGGGATTATGAGCAGTACTTC.

This clonotype was counted at least ten times. This chain links TRBV20-1 with TRBJ1-2, with TRBD1 as a possible D gene (5 bases). This CDR3 has 12 amino acids. The germline V gene encodes CDR1 DFQATT and CDR2 SNEGSKA (reference sequence). Trimming stripped 6 bases from V and 5 bases from J, with 13 bases between. CDR3 region: CSAETEIYGYTF. The CDR3 nucleotides read TGCAGTGCGGAGACAGAAATATATGGCTACACCTTC.

In nucleotides, the CDR3 is TGCGCCAGCAGCTTGAAGGTGTCAGGGGCCCACGAGCAGTACTTC. This gives the protein CASSLKVSGAHEQYF. This rearrangement joins TRBV5-1 to TRBJ2-7, with a weak D call TRBD1 (6 bases). V gave up 1 base and J gave up 5 bases, with 16 bases separating them. Germline lookup yields CDR1 SGHRS and CDR2 YFSETQ. The CDR3 has 15 amino acids.

This clonotype was recorded many times. The chain uses TRBV25-1 and TRBJ2-7; D is uncertain. This CDR3 has 14 amino acids. Germline CDR1 is MGHDK and CDR2 is SYGVNS. V lost 6 bases and J lost 2, with 14 bases in between. This CDR3 reads CASRGWAPPYEQYF. CDR3 nucleotide sequence: TGTGCCAGCAGAGGGTGGGCGCCCCCCTACGAGCAGTACTTC.

The table lists this clonotype with a few counts. The chain has TRBV7-6 and TRBJ2-5; no clear D gene. The germline gives CDR1 SGHVS, CDR2 FNYEAQ. Trimming shortened V by 0 bases and J by 1 base, and 15 bases separated the two germline ends. CDR3 length: 17 amino acids. The CDR3 is CASSLASSSSLQETQYF. CDR3 DNA: TGTGCCAGCAGCTTAGCCTCATCCTCCAGCCTCCAAGAGACCCAGTACTTC.

This clonotype was seen ten or more times. V gene TRBV28 combines with J gene TRBJ1-2, with 7 bases fitting TRBD1. The trim removed 6 bases at V and 7 bases at J, leaving 11 bases unmatched. The germline V gene has CDR1 MDHEN and CDR2 SYDVKM. The CDR3 is 14 residues long. DNA of the CDR3: TGTGCCAGCAGAGCGGGACAGTTCATGGGTGGCTACACCTTC. Its translation: CASRAGQFMGGYTF.

The V and J genes are TRBV24-1 and TRBJ2-1, with D perhaps TRBD1 (6 bases). Germline V gives CDR1 KGHDR, CDR2 SFDVKD. Trimming removed 2 bases from V and 14 bases from J, with 9 bases in between. This CDR3 contains 11 residues. CDR3 DNA sequence: TGTGCCACCAGTGATTCAGGGGTAAAGTTCTTC. This sequence encodes CATSDSGVKFF.

This clonotype was seen many times. The chain combines TRBV29-1 with TRBJ1-1; no clear D. The CDR3 covers 12 residues. The germline CDR1 and CDR2 sequences are SQVTM and ANQGSEA. Trimming took 5 bases from V and 1 from J, leaving 8 bases between them. The CDR3 reads CSVFAGNTEAFF. In DNA form, the CDR3 reads TGCAGCGTTTTCGCCGGGAACACTGAAGCTTTCTTT.

In its sample, this clonotype was seen many times. This chain uses TRBV20-1 with TRBJ2-7, with 8 bases matching TRBD1. The V gene's germline CDR1 is DFQATT and CDR2 SNEGSKA (reference sequence). Losses at the gene ends were 1 base for V and 0 bases for J; bases not matched to a gene: 8. The CDR3 totals 16 residues. The CDR3 spells CSARAGATGASYEQYF. Written as DNA, the CDR3 is TGCAGTGCTAGAGCCGGGGCGACAGGGGCCTCCTACGAGCAGTACTTC.

This clonotype occurred many times. J is TRBJ1-2 and V is TRBV28, with D possibly matching TRBD1 (6 bases). Germline V lookup: CDR1 MDHEN, CDR2 SYDVKM. V dropped 2 bases and J dropped 1 base, with 11 bases sitting between them. This CDR3 has 15 residues. This chain's CDR3 is CASSLPGQLNYGYTF. CDR3 DNA sequence: TGTGCCAGCAGTTTACCAGGACAGCTTAACTATGGCTACACCTTC.

This clonotype was seen repeatedly, ten times or more. The chain combines TRBV20-1 with TRBJ1-2; D not certain. Germline V gene data show CDR1 as DFQATT and CDR2 as SNEGSKA (reference sequence). Deletions cut 0 bases from V and 1 base from J, with 15 bases between. The CDR3 has 16 residues. For the CDR3, the DNA is TGCAGTGCTAGAGAGGACGGACTAGTTTTTAACTATGGCTACACCTTC. It is translated as CSAREDGLVFNYGYTF.